These T cell receptor beta chains were read from a single sample in a study of PD-1 blockade in mismatch repair-deficient tumors. Assay: immunoSEQ multiplex PCR; the TCRdb copy retains only in-frame clones and omits some. This table has about 34,000 clones, over 80% appearing once. The sample here was PBMCs, taken around 6 weeks after starting pembrolizumab. The receptors derive from an adult with mismatch repair-deficient cancer. CDR3s include the opening cysteine and the closing phenylalanine or tryptophan. D genes are given only for firm matches. Size is omitted from some rows. Given values are once, few, many or a class for expanded clones.

d_call,v_call,clone_size,j_call,cdr3_aa,cdr3_nt
TRBD1,TRBV11-2,.,TRBJ2-7,CASSPPGQGSHEQYF,TGTGCCAGCAGCCCACCGGGACAGGGTTCCCACGAGCAGTACTTC
.,TRBV28,.,TRBJ1-1,CASSFPLLNTEAFF,TGTGCCAGCAGTTTCCCCCTACTTAACACTGAAGCTTTCTTT
.,TRBV5-1,.,TRBJ2-3,CASSLIGASTDTQYF,TGCGCCAGCAGCTTGATAGGGGCCAGCACAGATACGCAGTATTTT
.,TRBV6-1,.,TRBJ2-1,CASSEARRQGGRNEQFF,TGTGCCAGCAGTGAAGCCAGACGACAGGGAGGTAGGAATGAGCAGTTCTTC
TRBD1,TRBV27,.,TRBJ1-5,CASSYGQGYNQPQHF,TGTGCCAGCAGTTACGGACAGGGGTACAATCAGCCCCAGCATTTT
TRBD1,TRBV2,.,TRBJ1-1,CASWAAGGEGTEAFF,TGTGCCAGCTGGGCCGCAGGGGGAGAAGGCACTGAAGCTTTCTTT
TRBD2,TRBV30,.,TRBJ2-1,CAWSVKHALAGYNEQFF,TGTGCCTGGAGTGTAAAACACGCACTAGCGGGATACAATGAGCAGTTCTTC
.,TRBV5-1,.,TRBJ2-5,CASSLYSRVQETQYF,TGCGCCAGCAGCTTGTATAGCAGGGTGCAAGAGACCCAGTACTTC
.,TRBV7-9,.,TRBJ2-3,CASSSGTDTQYF,TGTGCCAGCAGCTCCGGCACAGATACGCAGTATTTT
.,TRBV7-9,.,TRBJ1-2,CASSLSGGDYGYTF,TGTGCCAGCAGCTTATCAGGAGGGGACTATGGCTACACCTTC
TRBD1,TRBV15,.,TRBJ2-2,CATTADRVNTGELFF,TGTGCCACCACTGCCGACAGGGTAAACACCGGGGAGCTGTTTTTT
TRBD2,TRBV29-1,.,TRBJ2-1,CSVGGLVKYNEQFF,TGCAGCGTTGGAGGACTAGTAAAGTACAATGAGCAGTTCTTC
TRBD1,TRBV10-3,.,TRBJ1-2,CAISARIFTGAGNYGYTF,TGTGCCATCAGTGCCAGGATATTCACAGGGGCGGGGAACTATGGCTACACCTTC
TRBD2,TRBV14,.,TRBJ2-1,CASSLRAVSGRPSHFYNEQFF,TGTGCCAGCAGCCTAAGAGCGGTTAGCGGGAGGCCATCTCATTTTTACAATGAGCAGTTCTTC
.,TRBV5-1,.,TRBJ2-5,CASTIGSTGFGETQYF,TGCGCCAGCACCATTGGCAGTACAGGCTTTGGGGAGACCCAGTACTTC
.,TRBV28,once,TRBJ2-3,CASSPVTTLADTQYF,TGTGCCAGCAGTCCAGTCACTACCCTCGCAGATACGCAGTATTTT
.,TRBV5-1,.,TRBJ2-1,CASSWEANEQFF,TGCGCCAGCAGCTGGGAGGCTAATGAGCAGTTCTTC
TRBD1,TRBV29-1,.,TRBJ2-3,CSVEGGTGVGTDTQYF,TGCAGCGTTGAAGGGGGCACAGGGGTCGGTACAGATACGCAGTATTTT
TRBD2,TRBV11-2,.,TRBJ2-7,CASSLDPSGSGYEQYF,TGTGCCAGCAGCTTAGACCCTAGCGGGAGTGGGTACGAGCAGTACTTC
.,TRBV11-3,.,TRBJ2-2,CASSLYTGELFF,TGTGCCAGCAGCCTTTATACCGGGGAGCTGTTTTTT
TRBD1,TRBV4-2,.,TRBJ2-3,CASSQGYRGLDTQYF,TGTGCCAGCAGCCAAGGGTACAGGGGGTTAGATACGCAGTATTTT